The 20 T cell receptor beta chains listed next were all sequenced from one sample in a study of blood T cell repertoires in COVID-19. Clones were read by immunoSEQ multiplex PCR, and TCRdb kept only the in-frame ones, dropping some. The table shows 350,000 to 450,000 clones, with around 84% occurring only once. The sequencing input was peripheral blood. The origin of the receptors is a woman under 30 with acute or convalescent COVID-19.

This chain joins TRBV29-1 and TRBJ2-2; D is possibly TRBD1 (5 bases). The CDR3 contains 14 residues. Trimming stripped 3 bases from V and 6 bases from J, with 14 bases between. Germline V CDR1 and CDR2: SQVTM, ANQGSEA. CDR3 nucleotide sequence: TGCAGCGTTGAGGGCAGGGCCGTGGCCGGGGAGCTGTTTTTT. Translated, it gives CSVEGRAVAGELFF.

The rearrangement uses TRBV9 and TRBJ1-4; D gene ambiguous. V gave up 4 bases and J gave up 12 bases, with 22 bases separating them. The CDR3 has 15 residues. From germline, CDR1 is SGDLS and CDR2 YYNGEE. The CDR3 nucleotides read TGTGCCAGCAGCCCCCAGGCAGGCAAAATGGTGGAACTGTTTTTT. Amino acids: CASSPQAGKMVELFF.

The chain joins TRBV18 to TRBJ2-7, with 9 bases matching TRBD1. This CDR3 is 17 amino acids long. J lost 5 bases, V lost 6 bases, and 17 bases had no gene match. Germline CDR1 reads KGHSH; CDR2 reads LQKENI. The CDR3 DNA reads as TGTGCCAGCTCTCTTCGTCAAGCCGGGACAGGGACCGACGAGCAGTACTTC. This translates into CASSLRQAGTGTDEQYF.

This clone was seen a handful of times. The chain employs TRBV28 and TRBJ1-4, with TRBD1 identical over 9 bases. This CDR3 region has 16 residues. With V trimmed by 3 bases and J by 0 bases, 2 bases remained unmatched. CDR1 MDHEN and CDR2 SYDVKM come from the germline V gene. The CDR3 region has the DNA TGTGCCAGCAGTTTGGACAGGGGAGCAACTAATGAAAAACTGTTTTTT. Protein product: CASSLDRGATNEKLFF.

The chain employs TRBV19 and TRBJ1-2; 7 nucleotides agree with TRBD1. This CDR3 spans 14 amino acids. Looked up from germline, CDR1 is LNHDA and CDR2 is SQIVND (reference sequence). The V gene end was trimmed by 5 bases and the J gene end by 3 bases; junction bases not matched to a gene: 6. The chain's CDR3 is CASSPRQGHYGYTF. CDR3 sequence (DNA): TGTGCCAGTAGTCCGAGACAGGGCCACTATGGCTACACCTTC.

The chain carries TRBV11-2 and TRBJ2-5, with 7 bases lining up with TRBD1. CDR1 is SGHAT and CDR2 is FQNNGV in the germline V gene. V shed 4 bases and J 0 bases; nucleotides not matched to a gene: 5. The CDR3 covers 15 residues. The DNA for the CDR3 is TGTGCCAGCAGCTCCTCGACAGGGAACCAAGAGACCCAGTACTTC. As protein: CASSSSTGNQETQYF. The complete variable domain, with remaining parts taken from reference TRBV11-2 and TRBJ2-5, reads EAGVAQSPRYKIIEKRQSVAFWCNPISGHATLYWYQQILGQGPKLLIQFQNNGVVDDSQLPKDRFSAERLKGVDSTLKIQPAKLEDSAVYLCASSSSTGNQETQYFGPGTRLLVL.

The gene calls are TRBV24-1 and TRBJ2-5, with a possible D match to TRBD1 (7 bases). This CDR3 region has 14 residues. Trimming shortened V by 9 bases and J by 4 bases, and 17 bases separated the two germline ends. Germline V CDR1 and CDR2: KGHDR, SFDVKD. As DNA, the CDR3 is TGTGCCACCTCGACCCCAGGGGGAGGAGAGACCCAGTACTTC. Encoded protein: CATSTPGGGETQYF.

V usage is TRBV9 and J usage is TRBJ1-2; the D gene is possibly TRBD1 (6 bases). Germline CDR1 and CDR2: SGDLS and YYNGEE. Between the trimmed V and J ends, which lost 3 bases and 8 bases, there was a span of 23 bases. CDR3 size: 16 residues. CDR3 DNA sequence: TGTGCCAGCAGCGGACACCGGGACACCCCTCAGCAGGGCTACACCTTC. This codes for CASSGHRDTPQQGYTF.

This clone was found once. V and J are TRBV27 and TRBJ2-3, with a possible D match to TRBD1 (6 bases). The length of the CDR3 is 15 residues. V was trimmed by 6 bases and J by 2 bases, leaving 15 bases between them. The V gene's germline CDR1 is MNHEY and CDR2 SMNVEV (reference sequence). CDR3 nucleotide sequence: TGTGCCAGCAGCCTCGGACAGTTCTTCACAGATACGCAGTATTTT. This translates into CASSLGQFFTDTQYF.

This chain uses TRBV4-1 with TRBJ1-4; the D gene is possibly TRBD1 (5 bases). CDR1 and CDR2 from the germline V gene are MGHRA and YSYEKL. V was trimmed by 1 base and J by 11 bases, leaving 14 bases between them. The CDR3 length is 14 residues. CDR3 sequence (DNA): TGCGCCAGCAGCCAAGGGGTTAGGGACTCCAAACTGTTTTTT. Its translation is CASSQGVRDSKLFF.

This clone occurred a few times. The chain combines TRBV10-2 with TRBJ2-5; TRBD2 matches at 7 bases. V shed 8 bases, J shed 4 bases, and the junction held 19 bases outside the gene matches. The CDR3 length is 17 residues. Germline-derived CDR1 and CDR2 are WSHSY and SAAADI. The CDR3 DNA reads as TGCGCCAGCCGTGGGGCCACTAGCGCCCGAGCGGCAGAGACCCAGTACTTC. It yields the protein CASRGATSARAAETQYF.

The genes are TRBV27 and TRBJ2-1, with 12 bases lining up with TRBD2. The V gene end was trimmed by 6 bases and the J gene end by 11 bases; junction bases not matched to a gene: 14. There are 16 residues in the CDR3. Germline-derived CDR1 and CDR2 are MNHEY and SMNVEV (reference sequence). CDR3 nucleotides: TGTGCCAGCAGCCCTGACCTAGCGGGAGGGCAAAGTAAGCAGTTCTTC. It encodes CASSPDLAGGQSKQFF.

The rearrangement uses TRBV18 and TRBJ2-2; D might be TRBD2 (6 bases). CDR3 length equals 16 residues. Germline CDR1 and CDR2: KGHSH and LQKENI. The ends were cut back, 0 bases at V and 3 bases at J, with 11 bases in the middle. As DNA, the CDR3 is TGTGCCAGCTCACCACCAACCGGGAGAGACACCGGGGAGCTGTTTTTT. Translated, it gives CASSPPTGRDTGELFF.

This sequence joins TRBV7-2 and TRBJ1-2; TRBD1 aligns across 9 bases. The junction had 8 bases not matched to a gene; V was cut back by 0 bases and J by 3 bases. The germline CDR1 and CDR2 sequences are SGHTA and FQGNSA. The CDR3 contains 17 residues. The CDR3 nucleotides read TGTGCCAGCAGCTTAGCGTACGGGACAGGGTTCGACTATGGCTACACCTTC. This codes for CASSLAYGTGFDYGYTF.

The V call is TRBV19, the J call TRBJ1-2; unclear D gene. CDR3 length equals 16 residues. CDR1 and CDR2 from the germline V gene are LNHDA and SQIVND (reference sequence). V was cut by 0 bases and J by 4 bases, with 15 bases left in between. The chain's CDR3 is CASSIEVRYDSYGYTF. In nucleotides, the CDR3 is TGTGCCAGTAGTATAGAAGTCAGATATGATTCCTATGGCTACACCTTC.

The chain employs TRBV7-9 and TRBJ2-1, with TRBD1 identical over 9 bases. Germline assignment: CDR1 SEHNR and CDR2 FQNEAQ (reference sequence). The CDR3 has 16 amino acids. With 1 base clipped from V and 4 bases from J, the junction kept 5 bases outside the gene matches. CDR3 nucleotides: TGTGCCAGCAGCTTAGTTTCGGGACAGGGATACAATGAGCAGTTCTTC. Translation: CASSLVSGQGYNEQFF.

This clone was seen just once. The chain is built from TRBV15 and TRBJ1-4; D possibly corresponds to TRBD1 (6 bases). V dropped 2 bases and J dropped 7 bases, with 17 bases sitting between them. This CDR3 region has 16 residues. From germline, CDR1 is LNHNV and CDR2 YYDKDF (reference sequence). The DNA of the CDR3 is TGTGCCACCAGCAGACAGGGTTGGGGGCGTGGTGAAAAACTGTTTTTT. This gives the protein CATSRQGWGRGEKLFF.

This chain links TRBV7-3 with TRBJ1-6; the D is unclear. The length of the CDR3 is 13 residues. Germline V gives CDR1 SGHTA, CDR2 FQGTGA. The germline V and J ends were trimmed by 4 bases and 12 bases, with 13 bases remaining between them. This CDR3 reads CASSSAGGRPLHF. In DNA, the CDR3 is TGTGCCAGCAGCTCCGCCGGAGGGAGACCCCTCCACTTT.

The chain joins TRBV4-1 to TRBJ1-4; a possible D gene is TRBD1 (5 bases). CDR1 and CDR2 from the germline V gene are MGHRA and YSYEKL. The CDR3 spans 17 residues. The V gene lost 1 base and the J gene lost 3 bases, with 15 bases spanning the gap. CDR3 sequence: CASSQGPEGASNEKLFF. For the CDR3, the DNA is TGCGCCAGCAGCCAAGGGCCTGAAGGGGCGTCTAATGAAAAACTGTTTTTT.

The chain combines TRBV14 with TRBJ2-1; 8 nucleotides line up with TRBD2. With V trimmed by 3 bases and J by 12 bases, 7 bases remained unmatched. The length of the CDR3 is 13 residues. Germline CDR1 is SGHDN and CDR2 is FVKESK. CDR3 in DNA: TGTGCCAGCAGCCAGGTCCAAGGGACTAGGCAGTTCTTC. This gives the protein CASSQVQGTRQFF.